The 10 T cell receptor beta chains below were found in one sample sequenced in a study of blood T cell repertoires in COVID-19. Method: immunoSEQ multiplex PCR; TCRdb's copy keeps in-frame clones and lacks some. The sample records fewer than 250,000 clones, about 83% being singletons. Sequencing was done on a sample of peripheral blood. These receptors all come from a woman between 70 and 85 years old with active or convalescent COVID-19.

This sequence joins TRBV5-1 and TRBJ2-3; TRBD1 matches at 9 bases. V gave up 4 bases and J gave up 8 bases; unmatched junction bases: 11. CDR1 is SGHRS, CDR2 YFSETQ, per germline. This CDR3 region has 15 residues. The DNA of the CDR3 is TGCGCCAGCAGCCCGAGGGACAGGGACTGGAGTACGCAGTATTTT. Amino acid sequence: CASSPRDRDWSTQYF.

This clone has ten or more counts. Other DNA sequences within the sample encode an identical CDR3. The rearrangement joins TRBV18 to TRBJ1-2, with TRBD1 as a possible D gene (6 bases). V dropped 3 bases and J dropped 2 bases, with 10 bases sitting between them. Germline V gene sequence: CDR1 KGHSH, CDR2 LQKENI. The CDR3 totals 14 residues. In DNA form, the CDR3 reads TGTGCCAGCTCACCCCAGGACAGCAACTATGGCTACACCTTC. It codes for CASSPQDSNYGYTF.

The chain employs TRBV11-2 and TRBJ2-3; the D gene is possibly TRBD2 (6 bases). This CDR3 is 15 amino acids long. V was clipped by 5 bases and J by 2 bases, with 14 bases between them. CDR1 and CDR2 from the germline V gene are SGHAT and FQNNGV. The CDR3 DNA is TGTGCCAGCAGCCTGATGAGCGGGCCCACAGATACGCAGTATTTT. This codes for CASSLMSGPTDTQYF.

The chain combines TRBV9 with TRBJ2-3; TRBD2 agrees at 7 bases. With V trimmed by 4 bases and J by 1 base, 15 bases remained unmatched. The germline V gene encodes CDR1 SGDLS and CDR2 YYNGEE. The CDR3 is 18 amino acids. CDR3 in DNA: TGTGCCAGCAGCAGTACGAGGCGGGAGAGGCTTTGCACAGATACGCAGTATTTT. It is translated as CASSSTRRERLCTDTQYF.

The rearrangement joins TRBV7-9 to TRBJ1-5; unclear D gene. V was shortened by 5 bases and J by 1 base, with 9 bases between the two germline ends. This CDR3 has 14 amino acids. Germline-derived CDR1 and CDR2 are SEHNR and FQNEAQ (reference sequence). The CDR3, as DNA: TGTGCCAGCAGCCCCGACACCAGCAATCAGCCCCAGCATTTT. Its protein is CASSPDTSNQPQHF.

The chain links TRBV3-1 (or the pseudogene TRBV3-2) to TRBJ2-1, with a weak D call TRBD1 (5 bases). The V gene lost 4 bases and the J gene lost 0 bases, with 13 bases spanning the gap. Germline CDR1 LGHDT, CDR2 YNNKEL (reference sequence). The CDR3 spans 16 residues. The CDR3 protein is CASSPRTISSYNEQFF. The CDR3 region has the DNA TGTGCCAGCAGCCCGCGGACAATTTCCTCCTACAATGAGCAGTTCTTC.

The chain joins TRBV5-3 to TRBJ2-3, with TRBD1 identical over 7 bases. TRBV5-3 is an open reading frame, and its role is uncertain. This CDR3 has 18 residues. J was trimmed by 5 bases and V by 4 bases; bases with no gene match: 19. CDR3 coding DNA: TGTGCCAGAAGCCCCCGAGGTTTCGACAGGGCTTGCGGAGATACGCAGTATTTT. This gives the protein CARSPRGFDRACGDTQYF.

This clone has more than one count but fewer than ten. The chain has TRBV7-2 and TRBJ1-1, with D possibly TRBD1 on 6 matching bases. Trimming shortened V by 3 bases and J by 0 bases, and 8 bases separated the two germline ends. The germline gives CDR1 SGHTA, CDR2 FQGNSA. The CDR3 extends over 14 amino acids. The CDR3, as DNA: TGTGCCAGCAGCTTCGGACAGATGAACACTGAAGCTTTCTTT. As protein: CASSFGQMNTEAFF.

The chain employs TRBV19 and TRBJ2-1; 12 nucleotides agree with TRBD2. The CDR3 totals 17 residues. J gave up 6 bases and V 1 base, and 7 bases lay outside the gene matches. In germline, CDR1 is LNHDA, CDR2 SQIVND (reference sequence). CDR3 amino acids: CASSIVKTSGSVNEQFF. CDR3 sequence (DNA): TGTGCCAGTAGTATAGTCAAGACTAGCGGGAGTGTCAATGAGCAGTTCTTC. Supplemented by reference TRBV19 and TRBJ2-1, the full variable domain reads DGGITQSPKYLFRKEGQNVTLSCEQNLNHDAMYWYRQDPGQGLRLIYYSQIVNDFQKGDIAEGYSVSREKKESFPLTVTSAQKNPTAFYLCASSIVKTSGSVNEQFFGPGTRLTVL.

The J gene is TRBJ2-3, the V gene TRBV10-1; a possible D gene is TRBD1 (6 bases). V lost 2 bases and J 2 bases, leaving 8 bases between the germline ends. The V gene's germline CDR1 is WNHNN and CDR2 SYGVQD (reference sequence). The CDR3 consists of 14 residues. The CDR3 bases are TGCGCCAGCAGTGAGAACAGGGCCACAGATACGCAGTATTTT. It encodes CASSENRATDTQYF.